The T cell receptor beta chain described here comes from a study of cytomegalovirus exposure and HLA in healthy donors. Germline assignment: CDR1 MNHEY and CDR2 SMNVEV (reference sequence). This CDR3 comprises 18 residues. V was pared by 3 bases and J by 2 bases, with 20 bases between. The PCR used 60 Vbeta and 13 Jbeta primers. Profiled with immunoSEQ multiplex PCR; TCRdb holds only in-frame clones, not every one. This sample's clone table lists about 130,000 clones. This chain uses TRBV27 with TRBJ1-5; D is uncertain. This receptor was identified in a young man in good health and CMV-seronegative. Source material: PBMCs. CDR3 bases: TGTGCCAGCAGTTTTTTTGGTCCTGGGTCGCAGGGCAATCAGCCCCAGCATTTT. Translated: CASSFFGPGSQGNQPQHF.